This T cell receptor (beta chain) was sequenced during a study of cytomegalovirus exposure and HLA in healthy donors. The PCR used 60 Vbeta and 13 Jbeta primers. TCRdb's table, derived via immunoSEQ multiplex PCR, lists solely in-frame clones and lacks some. The sample has roughly 130,000 clones, about 80% seen once; the top ten hold 5% to 6%. This clone was counted between two and nine times. This CDR3 has 16 residues. Looked up from germline, CDR1 is LGHNA and CDR2 is YSLEER. J lost 3 bases, V lost 0 bases, and 6 bases had no gene match. Sequencing was carried out using PBMCs. This TCR derives from a man in his thirties or forties in good health and CMV-seronegative. The V call is TRBV4-3, the J call TRBJ2-7; 9 bases align to TRBD2. The CDR3, as DNA: TGCGCCAGCAGCCAAGACGTGCGAGCGGGAGGCTACGAGCAGTACTTC. Protein sequence: CASSQDVRAGGYEQYF.